These 3 T cell receptor beta chains came from one sample sequenced in a study of T cells after yellow fever vaccination. TCRdb reanalysed the 5' RACE reads using MiXCR and keeps one entry per CDR3 protein. This repertoire shows approximately 70,000 distinct CDR3 sequences, around 7.9% found once; its top ten account for roughly 29%. Sequencing used CD8+ T cells sorted from PBMCs, obtained about 10 days after the first yellow fever vaccination. The origin of the receptors is a man aged 18 to 29 who received the YFV17D yellow fever vaccine.

At least ten counts were recorded for this clonotype. The chain couples TRBV29-1 to TRBJ1-1, with no clear D. Trimming took off 6 bases at V and 0 bases at J, with 11 bases between the two ends. Germline CDR1 reads SQVTM; CDR2 reads ANQGSEA. The CDR3 sequence is 13 residues long. As DNA, the CDR3 is TGCAGCGTACTTCTGACACTGAACACTGAAGCTTTCTTT. It codes for CSVLLTLNTEAFF.

This clonotype appeared many times. The chain has TRBV7-9 and TRBJ1-5, with no clear D. Trimming took 3 bases from V and 2 from J, leaving 2 bases between them. This CDR3 spans 12 amino acids. The germline V gene has CDR1 SEHNR and CDR2 FQNEAQ (reference sequence). The DNA for the CDR3 is TGTGCCAGCAGCTTTGGCAATCAGCCCCAGCATTTT. It translates to CASSFGNQPQHF.

This clonotype was detected many times. J is TRBJ2-3 and V is TRBV10-3, with 7 bases lining up with TRBD1. The CDR3 is 14 amino acids. Germline values: CDR1 ENHRY, CDR2 SYGVKD. The junction had 9 bases not matched to a gene; V was cut back by 11 bases and J by 1 base. This CDR3 is CAVIPGQRTDTQYF. The CDR3 DNA follows: TGTGCCGTTATACCGGGACAGCGCACAGATACGCAGTATTTT.